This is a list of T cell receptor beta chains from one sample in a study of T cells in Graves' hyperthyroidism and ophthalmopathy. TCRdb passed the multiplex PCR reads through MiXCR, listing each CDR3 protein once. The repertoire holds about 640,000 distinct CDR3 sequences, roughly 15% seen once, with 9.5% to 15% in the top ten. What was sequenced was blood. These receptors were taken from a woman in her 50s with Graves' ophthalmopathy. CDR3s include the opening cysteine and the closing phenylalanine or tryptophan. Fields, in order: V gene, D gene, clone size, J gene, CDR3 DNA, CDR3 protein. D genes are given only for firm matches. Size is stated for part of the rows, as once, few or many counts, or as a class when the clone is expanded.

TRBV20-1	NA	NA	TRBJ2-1	TGCAGTGCTACACTTAGCGTGCAGTCCTACAATGAGCAGTTCTTC	CSATLSVQSYNEQFF
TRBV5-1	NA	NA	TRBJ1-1	TGCGCCAGCAGCTGGGGGCCGAACACTGAAGCTTTCTTT	CASSWGPNTEAFF
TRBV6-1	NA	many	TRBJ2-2	TGTGCCAGCAGGCCGGGACTTCGATACACCGGGGAGCTGTTTTTT	CASRPGLRYTGELFF
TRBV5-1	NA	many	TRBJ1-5	TGCGCCAGCAGCTTGTTTATTATCGGCAGGGGTGGCAATCAGCCCCAGCATTTT	CASSLFIIGRGGNQPQHF
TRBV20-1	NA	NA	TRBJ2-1	TGCAGTGCCACGACACGGGAGTTGTACAATGAGCAGTTCTTC	CSATTRELYNEQFF
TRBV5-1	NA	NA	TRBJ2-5	TGCGCCAGCAGCACCTCACAGGGTCCGGGGAGCGAGACCCAGTACTTC	CASSTSQGPGSETQYF
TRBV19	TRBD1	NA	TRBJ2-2	TGTGCCAGTAGTACCAGACAGGGTATGACCGGGGAGCTGTTTTTT	CASSTRQGMTGELFF
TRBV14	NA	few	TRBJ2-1	TGTGCCAGCAGCCAAGATCCCTCCCTGGGCCCCTACAATGAGCAGTTCTTC	CASSQDPSLGPYNEQFF
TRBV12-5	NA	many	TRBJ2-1	TGTGCTAGTGGTTTGCCTCGTGGCGGATACAATGAGCAGTTCTTC	CASGLPRGGYNEQFF
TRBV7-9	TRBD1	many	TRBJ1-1	TGTGCCAGCAGCCCGAAGTCACAGGGGCACGCTTTCTTT	CASSPKSQGHAFF
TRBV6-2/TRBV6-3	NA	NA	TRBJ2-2	TGTGCCAGCAGGGACGGGGGGACAGGATCCGGGGAGCTGTTTTTT	CASRDGGTGSGELFF
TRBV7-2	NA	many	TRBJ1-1	TGTGCCAGCAGCTTAGTGGCAGTGAACACTGAAGCTTTCTTT	CASSLVAVNTEAFF
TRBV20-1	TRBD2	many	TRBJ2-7	TGCAGTGCTAGAGATCCCGGGACTAGCGGGCACGAGCAGTACTTC	CSARDPGTSGHEQYF
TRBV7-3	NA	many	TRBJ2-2	TGTGCCAGCAGCTTAACAGGGTTCACCGGGGAGCTGTTTTTT	CASSLTGFTGELFF
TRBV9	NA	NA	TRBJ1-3	TGTGCCAGCAGCGCGGGACCGCCGAGCTCTGGAAACACCATATATTTT	CASSAGPPSSGNTIYF
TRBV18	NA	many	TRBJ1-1	TGTGCCAGCTCACCACCGGAACCCCCGGCCGCTGAAGCTTTCTTT	CASSPPEPPAAEAFF
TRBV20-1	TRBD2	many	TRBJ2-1	TGCAGCGTTACTAGCGGGAGTTCGGGGGAGCAGTTCTTC	CSVTSGSSGEQFF
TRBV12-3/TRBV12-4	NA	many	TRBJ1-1	TGTGCCAGCAGTCCACCCTCAGCGGCTGAAGCTTTCTTT	CASSPPSAAEAFF
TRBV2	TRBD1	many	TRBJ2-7	TGTGCCAGCAAGCGACAGGGGCCCACCTACGAGCAGTACTTC	CASKRQGPTYEQYF
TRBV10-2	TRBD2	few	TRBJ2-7	TGCGCCAGCAGAGACGGACTAGCGGGTGGCTACGAGCAGTACTTC	CASRDGLAGGYEQYF
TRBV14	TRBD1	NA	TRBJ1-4	TGTGCCAGCAGCCCGACAGGGGGAAAAGGTGAAAAACTGTTTTTT	CASSPTGGKGEKLFF
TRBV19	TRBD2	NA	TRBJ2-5	TGTGCCAGTAGTATGGCTAGCGGGGGGTACCAAGAGACCCAGTACTTC	CASSMASGGYQETQYF
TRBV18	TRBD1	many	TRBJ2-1	TGTGCCAGCTCACCACCGCCACAGGGGCATGAGCAGTTCTTC	CASSPPPQGHEQFF
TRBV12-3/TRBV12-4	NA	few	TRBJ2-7	TGTGCCAGCCGTCTCGTACCCTACGAGCAGTACTTC	CASRLVPYEQYF
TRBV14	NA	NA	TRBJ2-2	TGTGCCAGCAGCCCGAGACTAGTTCTCGGCGGGGAGCTGTTTTTT	CASSPRLVLGGELFF
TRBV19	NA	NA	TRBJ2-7	TGTGCCAATAGTATCTCGGTAGAGGGTTCCTACGAGCAGTACTTC	CANSISVEGSYEQYF
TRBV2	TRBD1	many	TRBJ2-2	TGTGCCAGCGAACGTACAGGGGCCTCCACCGGGGAGCTGTTTTTT	CASERTGASTGELFF
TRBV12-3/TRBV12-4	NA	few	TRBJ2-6	TGTGCCAGCAGTTTTTCGGAATCTGGGGCCAACGTCCTGACTTTC	CASSFSESGANVLTF
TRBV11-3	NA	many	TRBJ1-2	TGTGCCAGCAACCATCACGACGGAATTTCCTACTATGGCTACACCTTC	CASNHHDGISYYGYTF
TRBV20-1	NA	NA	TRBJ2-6	TGCAGTGCTAGAGATTTTGGGGCAGCCGGGGCCAACGTCCTGACTTTC	CSARDFGAAGANVLTF
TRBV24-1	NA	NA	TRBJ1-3	TGTGCCACCAGTGAGGGGGTCGGAAACACCATATATTTT	CATSEGVGNTIYF
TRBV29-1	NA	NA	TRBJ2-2	TGCAGCGCGGCTTTTTCGGTGCCCGGGGAGCTGTTTTTT	CSAAFSVPGELFF
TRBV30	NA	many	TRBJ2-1	TGTGCCTGGACGTCGGGGCTAGCGAACAATGAGCAGTTCTTC	CAWTSGLANNEQFF
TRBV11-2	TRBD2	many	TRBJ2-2	TGTGCCAGCAGAATTAGCGGGAGTGGAACCGGGGAGCTGTTTTTT	CASRISGSGTGELFF
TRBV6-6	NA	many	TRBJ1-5	TGTGCCAGCAGTTACGGCGCGGGGTGGGGTCAGCCCCAGCATTTT	CASSYGAGWGQPQHF
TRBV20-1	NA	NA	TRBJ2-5	TGCAGTGCTAGGGTGAAGGGTCGGCCCCTGGAGACCCAGTACTTC	CSARVKGRPLETQYF
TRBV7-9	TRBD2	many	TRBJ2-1	TGTGCCAGCAGCCCAGGAGGCTTAGCGGGAGATTACAATGAGCAGTTCTTC	CASSPGGLAGDYNEQFF
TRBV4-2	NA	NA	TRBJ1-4	TGTGCCAGCAGCCCGTTCGGTGCAGGCTCGGCAGCTAATGAAAAACTGTTTTTT	CASSPFGAGSAANEKLFF
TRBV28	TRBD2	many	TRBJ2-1	TGTGCCAGCAGTTCCACAAGCGGGAGCCGGAACAATGAGCAGTTCTTC	CASSSTSGSRNNEQFF
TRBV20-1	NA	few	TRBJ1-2	TGCAGGTCGTCAGACGCCTCTCGTCCCTATGGCTACACCTTC	CRSSDASRPYGYTF
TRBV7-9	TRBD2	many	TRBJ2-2	TGTGCCAGCAGACCCTATAGCGGGGGAAACACCGGGGAGCTGTTTTTT	CASRPYSGGNTGELFF
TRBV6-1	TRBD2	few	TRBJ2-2	TGTGCCAGCAGTGCCCTGGCGGGACTAGCGGGAGTGAGAACCGGGGAGCTGTTTTTT	CASSALAGLAGVRTGELFF
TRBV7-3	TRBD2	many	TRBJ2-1	TGTGCCAGCAGCTTAACGGCTAGCGGGAGGGGCTACAATGAGCAGTTCTTC	CASSLTASGRGYNEQFF
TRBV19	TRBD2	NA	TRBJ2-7	TGTGCCAGTAGTATAAGGACTAGCGGCTACGAGCAGTACTTC	CASSIRTSGYEQYF
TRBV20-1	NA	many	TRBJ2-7	TGCAGTGCTAGTGGTAGCGTGGGTTACGAGCAGTACTTC	CSASGSVGYEQYF
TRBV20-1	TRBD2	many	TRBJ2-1	TGCAGTGCTAGAGCGGGACTAGCGGGTTACAATGAGCAGTTCTTC	CSARAGLAGYNEQFF
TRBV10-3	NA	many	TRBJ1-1	TGTGCCGCTGACAGTCTGAACACTGAAGCTTTCTTT	CAADSLNTEAFF
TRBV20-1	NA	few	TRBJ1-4	TGCAGTGCTAGAGGCAGGGATAATGAAAAACTGTTTTTT	CSARGRDNEKLFF
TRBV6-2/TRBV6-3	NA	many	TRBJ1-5	TGTGCCAGCAGTAGGCGGGGGAGTCAGCCCCAGCATTTT	CASSRRGSQPQHF
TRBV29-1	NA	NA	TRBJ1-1	TGCAGCGTTGATACGTCAGGTCTCTTT	CSVDTSGLF
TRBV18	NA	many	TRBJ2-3	TGTGCCAGCTCACCACCGAGGACCGGCACAGATACGCAGTATTTT	CASSPPRTGTDTQYF
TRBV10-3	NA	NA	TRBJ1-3	TGTGCCATCACCGTAGGGGAAAACACCATATATTTT	CAITVGENTIYF